What follows describes a single T cell receptor (beta chain). Its antigen is unknown. The sample originates from a study of T cell repertoires in cytomegalovirus infection. CDR1 and CDR2 from the germline V gene are SGHAT and FQDESV (reference sequence). J lost 2 bases, V lost 5 bases, and 3 bases had no gene match. CDR3 length: 14 amino acids. One entry per CDR3 protein, called by TCRdb with MiXCR from the reads. The sample records roughly 500,000 distinct CDR3 sequences, 10% to 12% being singletons. Points from the study as a whole: Cumulative public TCR beta family frequency identified CMV carriers with the relevant HLA. HLA-C-restricted CMV-specific TCR beta clonotypes were dominant in the ex vivo response.

The specimen was PBMCs. V gene TRBV11-1 combines with J gene TRBJ2-3, with 8 bases identical to TRBD2. The source is a human donor in good health (CMV status not recorded). Some clones in this sample may be carry-over from other donors' samples. For the CDR3, the DNA is TGTGCCAGCAGCGATAGCGGGGCCACAGATACGCAGTATTTT. It is translated as CASSDSGATDTQYF.